The entry below describes one T cell receptor beta chain. Its antigen is currently unknown. The data derive from a study of blood T cells in healthy people across ages. The wider study: T cells yielded about one barcoded beta molecule per two cells through template switching.

A second PCR, run for roughly 6 to 11 cycles, used a sample-barcoded 5' primer plus a J-beta primer mix. One entry per CDR3 protein results from TCRdb running MiXCR on the 5' RACE reads. The sample consists of fewer than 1,000,000 distinct CDR3 sequences, roughly 46% of them appearing once. Findings and limits, study-wide: Diversity was estimated from one million T cells, and these estimates were considered underestimates.

This clonotype was obtained from a man older than 75 in good health. Material: blood.

The CDR3 spells CATSSPSGGQSYEQYF. CDR3 coding DNA: TGTGCCACCAGCAGCCCCTCAGGGGGACAGTCCTACGAGCAGTACTTC. The chain employs TRBV15 and TRBJ2-7; 7 positions agree with TRBD1. After removal of 3 bases from V and 1 base from J, the junction contained 9 bases not matched to a gene. The V gene's germline CDR1 is LNHNV and CDR2 YYDKDF (reference sequence). The CDR3 is made up of 16 amino acids.